A selection of T cell receptor beta chains follows, all from one sample in a study of identical twins. TCRdb called the 5' RACE reads again in MiXCR, with one record for every CDR3 protein. The sample records around 240,000 distinct CDR3 sequences, 10% being singletons. Material for sequencing was memory T cells sorted from blood. The source of these receptors is a man in his fifties or sixties in good health. CDR3s include the opening cysteine and the closing phenylalanine or tryptophan. Fields, in order: J gene, D gene, V gene, clone size, CDR3 protein, CDR3 DNA. D genes are given only for firm matches. Clone size is given for some rows only: seen once, a few or many times, or a class if the clone is expanded.

j_call: TRBJ1-4
d_call: .
v_call: TRBV20-1
clone_size: .
cdr3_aa: CSARVGYGEKLFF
cdr3_nt: TGCAGTGCTAGAGTAGGGTATGGGGAAAAACTGTTTTTT

j_call: TRBJ1-5
d_call: .
v_call: TRBV7-8
clone_size: many
cdr3_aa: CASSLVGGGRQPQHF
cdr3_nt: TGTGCCAGCAGCTTAGTTGGGGGGGGCCGTCAGCCCCAGCATTTT

j_call: TRBJ1-5
d_call: TRBD1
v_call: TRBV6-2/TRBV6-3
clone_size: many
cdr3_aa: CASSRSRGRVQPQHF
cdr3_nt: TGTGCCAGCAGTCGTAGCAGGGGGCGGGTTCAGCCCCAGCATTTT

j_call: TRBJ2-7
d_call: .
v_call: TRBV6-1
clone_size: once
cdr3_aa: CASSGARNSYEQYF
cdr3_nt: TGTGCCAGCAGTGGAGCGCGTAACAGCTACGAGCAGTACTTC

j_call: TRBJ2-7
d_call: TRBD2
v_call: TRBV27
clone_size: .
cdr3_aa: CASRKAGGTYEQYF
cdr3_nt: TGTGCCAGCAGAAAAGCGGGGGGAACCTACGAGCAGTACTTC

j_call: TRBJ1-2
d_call: .
v_call: TRBV29-1
clone_size: .
cdr3_aa: CSVEDRRNSGYTF
cdr3_nt: TGCAGCGTTGAAGATAGGAGGAACTCTGGCTACACCTTC

j_call: TRBJ2-1
d_call: .
v_call: TRBV12-3/TRBV12-4
clone_size: few
cdr3_aa: CASSGGRVGSSYNEQFF
cdr3_nt: TGTGCCAGCAGTGGGGGCCGGGTGGGGAGCTCCTACAATGAGCAGTTCTTC

j_call: TRBJ2-3
d_call: .
v_call: TRBV11-2
clone_size: .
cdr3_aa: CASSLGGSVIADTQYF
cdr3_nt: TGTGCCAGCAGCTTAGGTGGTAGCGTGATCGCAGATACGCAGTATTTT

j_call: TRBJ2-7
d_call: TRBD2
v_call: TRBV12-3/TRBV12-4
clone_size: few
cdr3_aa: CASSLGVGGILVHEQYF
cdr3_nt: TGTGCCAGCAGTTTAGGGGTGGGAGGGATACTGGTTCACGAGCAGTACTTC

j_call: TRBJ1-2
d_call: TRBD1
v_call: TRBV20-1
clone_size: .
cdr3_aa: CSARTGGDYGYTF
cdr3_nt: TGCAGTGCTAGAACAGGGGGGGACTATGGCTACACCTTC

j_call: TRBJ2-1
d_call: TRBD2
v_call: TRBV28
clone_size: many
cdr3_aa: CASRLTLAAYNEQFF
cdr3_nt: TGTGCCAGCAGGTTAACACTAGCGGCCTACAATGAGCAGTTCTTC

j_call: TRBJ2-7
d_call: .
v_call: TRBV5-1
clone_size: many
cdr3_aa: CASSLGQIFYEQYF
cdr3_nt: TGCGCCAGCAGCTTAGGACAGATATTCTACGAGCAGTACTTC

j_call: TRBJ1-2
d_call: TRBD1
v_call: TRBV27
clone_size: many
cdr3_aa: CASSPKPGTGTFFYGYTF
cdr3_nt: TGTGCCAGCAGCCCCAAACCCGGGACAGGGACCTTCTTCTATGGCTACACCTTC

j_call: TRBJ2-3
d_call: .
v_call: TRBV7-8
clone_size: .
cdr3_aa: CASRITSRLRSMGDTQYF
cdr3_nt: TGTGCCAGCAGAATAACCTCGAGACTCAGATCAATGGGGGATACGCAGTATTTT

j_call: TRBJ2-5
d_call: .
v_call: TRBV10-3
clone_size: .
cdr3_aa: CAISGALQETQYF
cdr3_nt: TGTGCCATCAGTGGGGCCCTGCAAGAGACCCAGTACTTC

j_call: TRBJ1-3
d_call: .
v_call: TRBV7-2
clone_size: many
cdr3_aa: CASSADRNTIYF
cdr3_nt: TGTGCCAGCAGCGCTGATAGAAACACCATATATTTT

j_call: TRBJ2-1
d_call: .
v_call: TRBV20-1
clone_size: few
cdr3_aa: CSAGKSVGDEQFF
cdr3_nt: TGCAGCGCCGGGAAGTCGGTGGGTGATGAGCAGTTCTTC

j_call: TRBJ1-4
d_call: TRBD1
v_call: TRBV6-5
clone_size: many
cdr3_aa: CASSYSGTGNEKLFF
cdr3_nt: TGTGCCAGCAGTTACTCCGGGACAGGGAATGAAAAACTGTTTTTT

j_call: TRBJ1-1
d_call: .
v_call: TRBV28
clone_size: few
cdr3_aa: CASSLWGRNTEAFF
cdr3_nt: TGTGCCAGCAGTTTATGGGGCAGGAACACTGAAGCTTTCTTT

j_call: TRBJ2-5
d_call: TRBD1
v_call: TRBV6-1
clone_size: few
cdr3_aa: CASDRVGYRTQYF
cdr3_nt: TGTGCCAGTGACAGGGTCGGTTATCGGACCCAGTACTTC

j_call: TRBJ2-3
d_call: TRBD2
v_call: TRBV10-3
clone_size: many
cdr3_aa: CAISDHRLIAGPPSTDTQYF
cdr3_nt: TGTGCCATCAGTGACCACCGGCTGATAGCGGGCCCGCCTAGCACAGATACGCAGTATTTT

j_call: TRBJ2-5
d_call: .
v_call: TRBV5-4
clone_size: few
cdr3_aa: CASSFVAGAGLETQYF
cdr3_nt: TGTGCCAGCAGCTTTGTCGCGGGGGCCGGGCTAGAGACCCAGTACTTC

j_call: TRBJ2-3
d_call: .
v_call: TRBV6-2/TRBV6-3
clone_size: few
cdr3_aa: CASSYSRAGYRTDTQYF
cdr3_nt: TGTGCCAGCAGTTACTCTCGGGCAGGATACCGCACAGATACGCAGTATTTT

j_call: TRBJ2-1
d_call: .
v_call: TRBV5-1
clone_size: few
cdr3_aa: CASSPDGTQQFF
cdr3_nt: TGCGCCAGCAGCCCTGACGGGACTCAGCAGTTCTTC

j_call: TRBJ2-2
d_call: TRBD1
v_call: TRBV3-1
clone_size: few
cdr3_aa: CASSPGTGNGELFF
cdr3_nt: TGTGCCAGCAGCCCTGGGACAGGGAACGGGGAGCTGTTTTTT

j_call: TRBJ2-2
d_call: TRBD1
v_call: TRBV5-1
clone_size: few
cdr3_aa: CASSWGQGTGELFF
cdr3_nt: TGCGCCAGCAGCTGGGGACAGGGAACCGGGGAGCTGTTTTTT

j_call: TRBJ1-3
d_call: .
v_call: TRBV28
clone_size: few
cdr3_aa: CASTSGGTSSGNTIYF
cdr3_nt: TGTGCCAGCACCAGCGGGGGGACGAGTTCTGGAAACACCATATATTTT

j_call: TRBJ2-3
d_call: TRBD1
v_call: TRBV20-1
clone_size: .
cdr3_aa: CSADDRVPDTQYF
cdr3_nt: TGCAGTGCTGACGACAGGGTGCCAGATACGCAGTATTTT

j_call: TRBJ2-7
d_call: TRBD2
v_call: TRBV3-1
clone_size: few
cdr3_aa: CASTHSGGYEQYF
cdr3_nt: TGTGCCAGCACCCATAGCGGGGGTTACGAGCAGTACTTC

j_call: TRBJ2-5
d_call: .
v_call: TRBV20-1
clone_size: .
cdr3_aa: CSAWPGETQYF
cdr3_nt: TGCAGTGCATGGCCAGGGGAGACCCAGTACTTC

j_call: TRBJ2-3
d_call: .
v_call: TRBV6-1
clone_size: once
cdr3_aa: CASSGTTLDTQYF
cdr3_nt: TGTGCCAGCTCCGGGACGACATTAGATACGCAGTATTTT

j_call: TRBJ1-1
d_call: .
v_call: TRBV6-1
clone_size: .
cdr3_aa: CASTSEFGNTEAFF
cdr3_nt: TGTGCCAGCACCTCAGAGTTCGGGAACACTGAAGCTTTCTTT

j_call: TRBJ1-5
d_call: .
v_call: TRBV7-2
clone_size: few
cdr3_aa: CASSASPGRNQPQHF
cdr3_nt: TGTGCCAGCAGCGCGTCACCGGGGCGTAATCAGCCCCAGCATTTT

j_call: TRBJ2-2
d_call: TRBD2
v_call: TRBV28
clone_size: many
cdr3_aa: CASSFWTSGTGELFF
cdr3_nt: TGTGCCAGCAGTTTTTGGACTAGCGGGACCGGGGAGCTGTTTTTT

j_call: TRBJ2-2
d_call: .
v_call: TRBV6-9
clone_size: many
cdr3_aa: CASSFREPTGELFF
cdr3_nt: TGTGCCAGCAGTTTTAGGGAACCGACCGGGGAGCTGTTTTTT

j_call: TRBJ2-1
d_call: TRBD2
v_call: TRBV12-3/TRBV12-4
clone_size: many
cdr3_aa: CASSFRATQSGSPNEQFF
cdr3_nt: TGTGCCAGCAGTTTTAGGGCCACCCAAAGCGGGAGCCCCAATGAGCAGTTCTTC

j_call: TRBJ2-6
d_call: .
v_call: TRBV28
clone_size: few
cdr3_aa: CASSQGRAPGANVLTF
cdr3_nt: TGTGCCAGCAGCCAGGGACGTGCGCCTGGGGCCAACGTCCTGACTTTC

j_call: TRBJ1-4
d_call: .
v_call: TRBV20-1
clone_size: once
cdr3_aa: CSARDAREEKLFF
cdr3_nt: TGCAGTGCTAGAGATGCCAGGGAGGAAAAACTGTTTTTT

j_call: TRBJ2-7
d_call: .
v_call: TRBV12-3/TRBV12-4
clone_size: few
cdr3_aa: CASSLSGNPFRQYF
cdr3_nt: TGTGCCAGCAGTTTATCCGGGAATCCCTTTAGGCAGTACTTC

j_call: TRBJ2-5
d_call: .
v_call: TRBV28
clone_size: .
cdr3_aa: CASSLGTVVSETQYF
cdr3_nt: TGTGCCAGCAGTTTGGGGACGGTAGTTAGTGAGACCCAGTACTTC

j_call: TRBJ1-6
d_call: .
v_call: TRBV20-1
clone_size: many
cdr3_aa: CSASLARNNSPLHF
cdr3_nt: TGCAGTGCTAGTCTCGCCCGCAATAATTCACCCCTCCACTTT

j_call: TRBJ1-1
d_call: .
v_call: TRBV6-1
clone_size: few
cdr3_aa: CASTQGYTEAFF
cdr3_nt: TGTGCCAGCACTCAGGGGTACACTGAAGCTTTCTTT

j_call: TRBJ2-6
d_call: .
v_call: TRBV19
clone_size: .
cdr3_aa: CASSIQAGSYVLTF
cdr3_nt: TGTGCCAGTAGTATCCAGGCCGGATCATACGTCCTGACTTTC

j_call: TRBJ2-5
d_call: .
v_call: TRBV20-1
clone_size: .
cdr3_aa: CSAPEPSMKETQYF
cdr3_nt: TGCAGTGCCCCCGAACCCTCTATGAAGGAGACCCAGTACTTC

j_call: TRBJ2-7
d_call: TRBD1
v_call: TRBV19
clone_size: .
cdr3_aa: CASSASGTASYEQYF
cdr3_nt: TGTGCCAGTAGTGCCTCCGGGACAGCCTCCTACGAGCAGTACTTC

j_call: TRBJ1-1
d_call: TRBD1
v_call: TRBV28
clone_size: many
cdr3_aa: CASSFNRGLGAFF
cdr3_nt: TGTGCCAGCAGTTTTAACAGGGGGCTCGGTGCTTTCTTT

j_call: TRBJ2-2
d_call: .
v_call: TRBV15
clone_size: .
cdr3_aa: CATSRGTGNTGELFF
cdr3_nt: TGTGCCACCAGCAGAGGGACTGGAAACACCGGGGAGCTGTTTTTT

j_call: TRBJ2-7
d_call: .
v_call: TRBV11-2
clone_size: many
cdr3_aa: CASSFPGWSYEQYF
cdr3_nt: TGTGCCAGCAGCTTCCCGGGGTGGTCCTACGAGCAGTACTTC